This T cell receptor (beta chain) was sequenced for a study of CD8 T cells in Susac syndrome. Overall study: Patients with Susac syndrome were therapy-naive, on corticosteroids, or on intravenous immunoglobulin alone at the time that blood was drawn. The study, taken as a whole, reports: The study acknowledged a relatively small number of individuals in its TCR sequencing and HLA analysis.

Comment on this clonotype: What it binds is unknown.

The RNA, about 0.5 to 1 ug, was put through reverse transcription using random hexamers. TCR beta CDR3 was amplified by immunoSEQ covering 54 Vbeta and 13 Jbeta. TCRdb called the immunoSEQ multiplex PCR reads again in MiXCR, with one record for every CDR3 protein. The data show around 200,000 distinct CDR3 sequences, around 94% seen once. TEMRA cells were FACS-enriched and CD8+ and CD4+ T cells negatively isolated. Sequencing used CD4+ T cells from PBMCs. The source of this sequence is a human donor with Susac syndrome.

Here the CDR3 DNA reads TGCAGTGGCCGGGGCAAAAACATTCAGTACTTC. It yields the protein CSGRGKNIQYF. The chain links TRBV20-1 to TRBJ2-4; maybe TRBD2 (5 bases). Deletions cut 7 bases from V and 3 bases from J, with 7 bases between. There are 11 residues in the CDR3. CDR1 is DFQATT, CDR2 SNEGSKA, per germline (reference sequence).